The 4 T cell receptor beta chains below were found in one sample sequenced in a study of T cells after yellow fever vaccination. Using its own MiXCR run on the 5' RACE reads, TCRdb lists one record per CDR3 protein. The data show 500,000 to 650,000 distinct CDR3 sequences, 9% to 15% seen once. The sequencing here drew on PBMCs, taken on the day of the yellow fever booster vaccination. The source of these receptors is a man younger than 40 who received the YFV17D yellow fever vaccine.

CDR3 nucleotides: TGTGCCAGCTCCCTGGACCTTTATCAGCCCCAGCATTTT. Its protein product is CASSLDLYQPQHF. This chain links TRBV18 with TRBJ1-5; no reliable D call. The CDR3 is 13 amino acids. Trimming took off 6 bases at V and 5 bases at J, with 11 bases between the two ends. Germline V gene sequence: CDR1 KGHSH, CDR2 LQKENI.

Written as DNA, the CDR3 is TGCGCCAGCAGCTTGAAGGTTACTAGCGTTGACAATGAGCAGTTCTTC. Translated: CASSLKVTSVDNEQFF. The chain uses TRBV5-1 and TRBJ2-1; 7 bases match TRBD2. The J segment lost 5 bases and the V segment lost 1 base, leaving 9 bases of the junction unmatched. The CDR3 totals 16 residues. Germline CDR1 SGHRS, CDR2 YFSETQ.

This chain joins TRBV2 and TRBJ1-2; D call uncertain. CDR3 size: 10 residues. V was cut by 4 bases and J by 6 bases, with 3 bases left in between. CDR1 SNHLY and CDR2 FYNNEI come from the germline V gene. This CDR3 is CASSVNGYTF. CDR3 bases: TGTGCCAGCAGTGTTAATGGCTACACCTTC.

In its sample, this clonotype was seen many times. V is TRBV15 and J is TRBJ1-2, with D tentatively TRBD1 (5 bases). Looked up from germline, CDR1 is LNHNV and CDR2 is YYDKDF (reference sequence). Deletions cut 0 bases from V and 8 bases from J, with 16 bases between. The CDR3 is made up of 15 amino acids. The CDR3 region is CATSRDSLGAGGYTF. The CDR3 DNA follows: TGTGCCACCAGCAGAGATAGTCTCGGGGCGGGCGGCTACACCTTC.